This TCR beta chain was sequenced during a study of cytomegalovirus exposure and HLA in healthy donors. The study, taken as a whole, reports: High sensitivity and specificity were reportedly achieved when the classifier diagnosed cytomegalovirus status.

Between the trimmed V and J ends, which lost 3 bases and 4 bases, there was a span of 12 bases. The length of the CDR3 is 14 residues. Germline CDR1 MNHEY, CDR2 SVGAGI. On this clone: The antigen is undetermined.

Here immunoSEQ multiplex PCR was the method, and the copy in TCRdb shows in-frame clones only, minus some. The sample includes about 130,000 clones, about 96% of them seen just once. The TCR was taken from a man aged 18 to 29 in good health and CMV-seronegative. The chain recombines TRBV6-5 with TRBJ1-1; a possible D gene is TRBD1 (5 bases). Specimen: PBMCs. CDR3 residues: CASSYRGKGTEAFF. CDR3 DNA: TGTGCCAGCAGTTATAGGGGAAAAGGCACTGAAGCTTTCTTT.